This T cell receptor beta chain came from a study of T cells in Graves' hyperthyroidism and ophthalmopathy. For the study at large: Initial diagnosis, before any treatment, was when peripheral blood was collected.

Amplified regions were TCR beta CDR3 sequences from RNA transcripts. The study used the HTBI primer set for a first-round RT-PCR of the TCR CDR3. MiXCR was run by TCRdb on the multiplex PCR reads, yielding one entry per CDR3 protein. The profile shows 400,000 to 500,000 distinct CDR3 sequences, approximately 15% of them singletons. The CDR3 has 15 amino acids. Germline values: CDR1 DFQATT, CDR2 SNEGSKA (reference sequence). V lost 6 bases and J 3 bases, leaving 20 bases between the germline ends. This clonotype was recorded a few times. Antigen: not known. Patients between 18 and 65 years old had hyperthyroidism, newly diagnosed and lasting under 2 months. The PBMCs were sourced from fresh peripheral blood (about 9.6 ml). Findings and caveats of the study: Peripheral blood also featured most of the thyroid clonotypes expanded above 0.001.

The specimen was blood. This chain joins TRBV20-1 and TRBJ1-1; the D gene is possibly TRBD1 (6 bases). This TCR derives from a woman under 30 with Graves' hyperthyroidism. The CDR3 DNA follows: TGCAGTGCACCCTACCCGGACAGATCGCACACTGAAGCTTTCTTT. Translation gives CSAPYPDRSHTEAFF.